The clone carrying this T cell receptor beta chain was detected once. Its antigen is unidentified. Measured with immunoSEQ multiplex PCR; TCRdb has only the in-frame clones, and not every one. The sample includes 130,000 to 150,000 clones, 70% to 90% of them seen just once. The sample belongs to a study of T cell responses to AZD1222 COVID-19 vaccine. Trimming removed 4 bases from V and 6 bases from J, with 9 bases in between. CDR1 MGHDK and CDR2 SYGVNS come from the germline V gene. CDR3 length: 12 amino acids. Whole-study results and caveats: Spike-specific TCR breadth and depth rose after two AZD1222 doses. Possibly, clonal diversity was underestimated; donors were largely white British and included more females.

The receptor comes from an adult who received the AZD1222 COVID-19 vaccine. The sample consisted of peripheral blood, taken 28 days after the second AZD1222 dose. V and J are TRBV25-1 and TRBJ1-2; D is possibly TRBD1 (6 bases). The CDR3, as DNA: TGTGCCAGCAGTGGGGGGCGGAATGGCTACACCTTC. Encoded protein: CASSGGRNGYTF.